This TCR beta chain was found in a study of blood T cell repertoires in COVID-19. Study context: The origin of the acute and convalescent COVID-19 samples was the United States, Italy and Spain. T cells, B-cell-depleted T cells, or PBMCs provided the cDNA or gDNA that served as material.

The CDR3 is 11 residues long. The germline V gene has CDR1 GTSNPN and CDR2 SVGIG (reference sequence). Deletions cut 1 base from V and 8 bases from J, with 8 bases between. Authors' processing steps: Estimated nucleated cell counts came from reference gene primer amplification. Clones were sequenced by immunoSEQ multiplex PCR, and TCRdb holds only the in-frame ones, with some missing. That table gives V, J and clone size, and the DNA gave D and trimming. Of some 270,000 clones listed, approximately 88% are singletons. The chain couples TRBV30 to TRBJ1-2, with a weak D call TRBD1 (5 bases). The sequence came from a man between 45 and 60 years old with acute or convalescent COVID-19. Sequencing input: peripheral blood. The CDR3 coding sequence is TGTGCCTGGAGTGGGGGCGCCGGCTACACCTTC. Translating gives CAWSGGAGYTF.